Listed below are T cell receptor beta chains from one sample, sequenced in a study of glioma-infiltrating T cells after dendritic cell vaccination. TCRdb's copy holds only in-frame clones and misses some; the assay was immunoSEQ multiplex PCR. This table holds tens of thousands of clones, roughly 90% found once. The input for sequencing was blood, taken before dendritic cell vaccination. The origin of the receptors is a human donor with glioblastoma. Both conserved end residues are part of each CDR3. D genes are given only for firm matches. Clone size appears in some rows only: once, few, many, or a class for an expanded clone.

v_call	d_call	clone_size	j_call	cdr3_nt	cdr3_aa
TRBV5-6	TRBD1	-	TRBJ2-1	TGTGCCAGCAGGCGACAGGGTTCGATCGATGAGCAGTTCTTC	CASRRQGSIDEQFF
TRBV19	-	-	TRBJ1-2	TGTGCCAGTAGGCTGTCGGGGGAAAGCTATGGCTACACCTTC	CASRLSGESYGYTF
TRBV29-1	TRBD2	-	TRBJ2-5	TGCAGCGTCGAACCCCTAGCGGGAGAGACCCAGTACTTC	CSVEPLAGETQYF
TRBV7-2	TRBD2	-	TRBJ2-3	TGTGCCAGCACGACGGGGGGAGTGAACACAGATACGCAGTATTTT	CASTTGGVNTDTQYF
TRBV6-1	TRBD2	-	TRBJ2-1	TGTGCCAGCAGTCTTGGGGGGGAGGGCTACAATGAGCAGTTCTTC	CASSLGGEGYNEQFF
TRBV6-5	-	-	TRBJ1-3	TGTGCCAGCAGCATGGGGTGGACAGCTGGAAACACCATATATTTT	CASSMGWTAGNTIYF
TRBV6-5	TRBD1	-	TRBJ1-1	TGTGCCAGCAGTTACACCCTGGGGACAGGGGAAGAGGCTTTCTTT	CASSYTLGTGEEAFF
TRBV5-3	TRBD1	-	TRBJ1-1	TGTGCCAGAAGACGGACAGGGAACACTGAAGCTTTCTTT	CARRRTGNTEAFF
TRBV11-3	TRBD2	few	TRBJ2-7	TGTGCCAGCAGCCGACCTGGACTAGCGGGCTCCTACGAGCAGTACTTC	CASSRPGLAGSYEQYF
TRBV10-3	-	once	TRBJ1-1	TGTGCCATCAGGGGACATGAGAACACTGAAGCTTTCTTT	CAIRGHENTEAFF
TRBV15	-	-	TRBJ1-1	TGTGCCACCAGCACCGCTATGAACACTGAAGCTTTCTTT	CATSTAMNTEAFF
TRBV29-1	-	-	TRBJ2-1	TGCAGCGTTGAGGTCGGTGAGCAGTTCTTC	CSVEVGEQFF
TRBV5-5	TRBD1	-	TRBJ1-2	TGTGCCAGCAGCTCCCGTTCAGGGGGGTATACCTATGGCTACACCTTC	CASSSRSGGYTYGYTF
TRBV7-6	-	-	TRBJ2-2	TGTGCCAGCAGCCGCAGGGGGGAGAACACCGGGGAGCTGTTTTTT	CASSRRGENTGELFF
TRBV2	TRBD1	-	TRBJ2-3	TGTGCCAGCAGAGAAGTCGGGCAGGGGGCAGGTACGCAGTATTTT	CASREVGQGAGTQYF
TRBV11-2	-	-	TRBJ1-2	TGTGCCAGCAGCGCGGGGCTTCGCTATGGCTACACCTTC	CASSAGLRYGYTF
TRBV5-8	-	-	TRBJ2-7	TGTGCCAGCAGCCTGGTGGCTAGCCGGAACTCATACGAGCAGTACTTC	CASSLVASRNSYEQYF
TRBV7-8	-	-	TRBJ2-1	TGTGCCAGCAGCTCCCAGTGGGGGGAGCATTGGAATGAGCAGTTCTTC	CASSSQWGEHWNEQFF
TRBV30	-	-	TRBJ2-5	TGTGCCTGGAGTCGTAGCTGGGAGACCCAGTACTTC	CAWSRSWETQYF
TRBV5-8	-	-	TRBJ2-5	TGTGCCAGCAGCTTGCTTCAAGAGACCCAGTACTTC	CASSLLQETQYF
TRBV5-6	TRBD1	-	TRBJ1-1	TGTGCCAGTACTGAGGGGACAGGGGGTTCTTTCACTGAAGCTTTCTTT	CASTEGTGGSFTEAFF
TRBV6-5	-	-	TRBJ1-3	TGTGCCAGCAGTCGTGAGACAGGAAACACCATATATTTT	CASSRETGNTIYF
TRBV5-1	-	-	TRBJ1-5	TGCGCCAGCAGCTCGGGACTGCCGAATCAGCCCCAGCATTTT	CASSSGLPNQPQHF
TRBV9	TRBD2	-	TRBJ2-5	TGTGCCAGCAGCGTGGGGGGACTAGCGGGGTCGAAGACCCAGTACTTC	CASSVGGLAGSKTQYF
TRBV5-6	-	-	TRBJ1-2	TGTGCCAGCAGCTTGGGAAGAGGGAGCTATGGCTACACCTTC	CASSLGRGSYGYTF
TRBV29-1	TRBD1	-	TRBJ2-7	TGCAGCGTCTTACAGGGGAAGAGCGAGCAGTACTTC	CSVLQGKSEQYF
TRBV5-1	-	-	TRBJ2-5	TGCGCCAGCAGCTTGGTATCGCGGGAGACCCAGTACTTC	CASSLVSRETQYF
TRBV6-4	-	few	TRBJ2-2	TGTGCCAGCAGTGCTAGTCCGGGCACCGGGGAGCTGTTTTTT	CASSASPGTGELFF
TRBV5-6	-	-	TRBJ2-7	TGTGCCAGCAGCTTGGGCGTAAAACGGGGCGAGCAGTACTTC	CASSLGVKRGEQYF
TRBV21-1	-	-	TRBJ1-2	TGTGCCAGCTATAGAGGGACAGGGGCTTACTATGGCTACACCTTC	CASYRGTGAYYGYTF
TRBV9	TRBD1	-	TRBJ1-2	TGTGCCAGCAGCGTAGGACAGGGATCCGGCTACACCTTC	CASSVGQGSGYTF
TRBV6-4	TRBD1	few	TRBJ2-2	TGTGCCAGCAGTTTCGACAGGGAAGGCGGGGAGCTGTTTTTT	CASSFDREGGELFF
TRBV7-9	TRBD1	-	TRBJ2-3	TGTGCCAGCAGCGCAACCACTACCGGGACAGGGGAGTACACAGATACGCAGTATTTT	CASSATTTGTGEYTDTQYF